These 9 T cell receptor beta chains originate from one sample sequenced in a study of blood T cell repertoires in COVID-19. This table comes from immunoSEQ multiplex PCR, and its TCRdb copy is limited to in-frame clones, with some not included. Of some 150,000 clones detected, approximately 84% appear once; the ten largest clones hold more than 7.5%. Sequenced sample: peripheral blood. The receptor set was obtained from a man in his forties who had recovered from COVID-19.

The J gene is TRBJ2-5, the V gene TRBV9; D uncertain. The CDR3 is 16 residues long. From germline, CDR1 is SGDLS and CDR2 YYNGEE. The V and J ends lost 0 bases and 1 base respectively, with 13 bases between them. The CDR3 is CASSVALEPTQETQYF. CDR3 bases: TGTGCCAGCAGCGTAGCTCTGGAGCCAACCCAAGAGACCCAGTACTTC.

The V gene is TRBV5-4, the J gene TRBJ2-7; perhaps TRBD2 as D (7 bases). The CDR3 totals 17 residues. Germline assignment: CDR1 SGHNT and CDR2 YYREEE (reference sequence). With 0 bases removed from V and 0 bases from J, the gap between germline ends came to 16 bases. CDR3: CASSLGGAGVISYEQYF. CDR3 bases: TGTGCCAGCAGCTTGGGGGGGGCGGGAGTTATCTCCTACGAGCAGTACTTC. The full variable domain, its missing parts supplied by reference TRBV5-4 and TRBJ2-7, is ETGVTQSPTHLIKTRGQQVTLRCSSQSGHNTVSWYQQALGQGPQFIFQYYREEENGRGNFPPRFSGLQFPNYSSELNVNALELDDSALYLCASSLGGAGVISYEQYFGPGTRLTVT.

The chain carries TRBV28 and TRBJ1-6; D is possibly TRBD1 (5 bases). The length of the CDR3 is 14 residues. Trimming stripped 3 bases from V and 9 bases from J, with 12 bases between. Germline assignment: CDR1 MDHEN and CDR2 SYDVKM. CDR3 in amino acids: CASSFWGEGSPLHF. As DNA, the CDR3 is TGTGCCAGCAGTTTTTGGGGGGAGGGTTCACCCCTCCACTTT.

The chain uses TRBV5-6 and TRBJ2-3, with D perhaps TRBD2 (6 bases). V dropped 0 bases and J dropped 5 bases, with 13 bases sitting between them. The length of the CDR3 is 15 residues. In germline, CDR1 is SGHDT, CDR2 YYEEEE. Here the CDR3 DNA reads TGTGCCAGCAGCTTGGGGGGCGGGGTCGGAGATACGCAGTATTTT. Translation gives CASSLGGGVGDTQYF.

The chain carries TRBV12-3 or TRBV12-4 and TRBJ1-5, with D unclear. V dropped 7 bases and J dropped 1 base, with 8 bases sitting between them. The CDR3 spans 13 residues. The DNA for the CDR3 is TGTGCCAGCACCATGAGGAGCAATCAGCCCCAGCATTTT. This sequence encodes CASTMRSNQPQHF.

This clone was observed a single time. V usage is TRBV7-8 and J usage is TRBJ1-2; maybe TRBD1 (5 bases). The CDR3 has 16 amino acids. The germline V gene has CDR1 SGHVS and CDR2 FQNEAQ. Trimming removed 0 bases at V and 1 base at J, with 12 bases between. DNA for the CDR3: TGTGCCAGCAGCTTAGCGGGGGGAGGAGTTAACTATGGCTACACCTTC. Protein sequence: CASSLAGGGVNYGYTF.

The CDR3 nucleotides read TGTGCCAGCAGTGATACTAGCGGCCCAGATACGCAGTATTTT. Amino acids: CASSDTSGPDTQYF. This chain joins TRBV6-2 or TRBV6-3 and TRBJ2-3; 8 nucleotides line up with TRBD2. V was pared by 5 bases and J by 4 bases, with 5 bases of the junction left unmatched. The CDR3 length is 14 residues. In germline, CDR1 is MNHEY, CDR2 SVGEGT.

The gene calls are TRBV5-1 and TRBJ2-7, with TRBD1 matching over 8 bases. The CDR3 is made up of 14 amino acids. V shed 1 base, J shed 5 bases, and the junction held 5 bases outside the gene matches. Germline-derived CDR1 and CDR2 are SGHRS and YFSETQ. This chain's CDR3 is CASSLQGAEDEQYF. CDR3 bases: TGCGCCAGCAGCTTGCAGGGGGCAGAAGACGAGCAGTACTTC.

The V gene is TRBV6-6, the J gene TRBJ1-3; perhaps TRBD1 as D (5 bases). The CDR3 runs 14 residues. Germline assignment: CDR1 MNHNY and CDR2 SVGAGI (reference sequence). V was cut by 7 bases and J by 0 bases, with 10 bases left in between. CDR3 loop: CASTQGISGNTIYF. The CDR3 nucleotides read TGTGCCAGCACCCAGGGTATCTCTGGAAACACCATATATTTT.